Shown below are 29 T cell receptor beta chains from a single sample sequenced in a study of response to subunit inactivated influenza vaccine. TCRdb independently ran MiXCR on the RT-PCR reads; one entry per CDR3 protein. The table lists hundreds of thousands of distinct CDR3 sequences, approximately 15% of them singletons. Sequenced here: PBMCs from blood, sampled less than 15 days before vaccination. The receptors derive from a man in his fifties who received an inactivated influenza vaccine.

The chain combines TRBV6-4 with TRBJ2-4, with a tentative D call TRBD1 (6 bases). Trimming pared 0 bases from V and 14 bases from J, leaving 14 bases between. The CDR3 totals 13 residues. Looked up from germline, CDR1 is MRHNA and CDR2 is SNTAGT. DNA of the CDR3: TGTGCCAGCAGTGACTCTGCCAGGGGACCCGAGTACTTC. Residues: CASSDSARGPEYF.

The chain employs TRBV5-1 and TRBJ2-7; a weak D match, TRBD1 (6 bases). Germline assignment: CDR1 SGHRS and CDR2 YFSETQ. Trimming shortened V by 4 bases and J by 2 bases, and 13 bases separated the two germline ends. The CDR3 is made up of 14 amino acids. CDR3 amino acids: CASSPSTGPYEQYF. The CDR3 nucleotides read TGCGCCAGCAGCCCATCGACAGGACCCTACGAGCAGTACTTC. Filled out from reference TRBV5-1 and TRBJ2-7, the complete variable domain reads KAGVTQTPRYLIKTRGQQVTLSCSPISGHRSVSWYQQTPGQGLQFLFEYFSETQRNKGNFPGRFSGRQFSNSRSEMNVSTLELGDSALYLCASSPSTGPYEQYFGPGTRLTVT.

This clonotype was seen more than once but under ten times. Written as DNA, the CDR3 is TGCAGTGCTAGCCTAGATACTGGCAGTGAGCAGTTCTTC. The encoded protein is CSASLDTGSEQFF. This chain connects TRBV20-1 to TRBJ2-1, with unresolved D. Germline V gene sequence: CDR1 DFQATT, CDR2 SNEGSKA (reference sequence). V was shortened by 3 bases and J by 9 bases, with 15 bases between the two germline ends. The CDR3 runs to 13 residues.

V is TRBV7-9 and J is TRBJ1-5; D uncertain. This CDR3 is 13 amino acids long. Germline V gives CDR1 SEHNR, CDR2 FQNEAQ (reference sequence). Trimming removed 4 bases from V and 9 bases from J, with 13 bases in between. The CDR3 is CASSSGSVAPQHF. In DNA, the CDR3 is TGTGCCAGCAGCTCCGGGTCAGTGGCGCCCCAGCATTTT.

In its sample, this clonotype was seen a few times. This chain joins TRBV20-1 and TRBJ2-5; D uncertain. The V and J ends lost 0 bases and 2 bases respectively, with 4 bases between them. The CDR3 sequence is 12 residues long. Germline V CDR1 and CDR2: DFQATT, SNEGSKA (reference sequence). CDR3 coding DNA: TGCAGTGCTAGAGAGGGACAAGAGACCCAGTACTTC. Translating it yields CSAREGQETQYF.

The chain carries TRBV20-1 and TRBJ2-5, with a weak D call TRBD2 (6 bases). From germline, CDR1 is DFQATT and CDR2 SNEGSKA (reference sequence). The CDR3 spans 14 residues. The V end was cut by 0 bases, the J end by 1 base, with 9 bases between. The CDR3 protein is CSARDLAIQETQYF. CDR3 coding DNA: TGCAGTGCTAGAGATCTAGCGATCCAAGAGACCCAGTACTTC.

This chain uses TRBV5-1 with TRBJ2-1, with TRBD2 matching over 7 bases. CDR1 is SGHRS, CDR2 YFSETQ, per germline. This CDR3 is built from 16 residues. V lost 4 bases, J lost 5 bases, and 12 bases stayed unmatched. Here the CDR3 reads CASSLPRDYTDNEQFF. The CDR3 nucleotides read TGCGCCAGCAGCCTGCCCCGGGACTATACGGACAATGAGCAGTTCTTC.

The V call is TRBV12-3 or TRBV12-4, the J call TRBJ2-7; D remains ambiguous. This CDR3 has 11 residues. Trimming removed 8 bases at V and 5 bases at J, with 10 bases between. This chain's CDR3 is CASGQANEQYF. DNA of the CDR3: TGTGCCAGCGGGCAGGCAAACGAGCAGTACTTC.

This clonotype has just a few counts. The CDR3 region is CSVADRRLEAFF. In DNA form, the CDR3 reads TGCAGCGTGGCGGACAGAAGACTTGAAGCTTTCTTT. This chain links TRBV29-1 with TRBJ1-1, with D perhaps matching TRBD1 (6 bases). Deletions cut 6 bases from V and 7 bases from J, with 15 bases between. This CDR3 spans 12 amino acids. CDR1 and CDR2 (germline): SQVTM, ANQGSEA.

The V and J genes are TRBV11-3 and TRBJ2-3; D is uncertain. Trimming left V 2 bases short and J 1 base short, with 7 bases between. Germline V gene data show CDR1 as SGHNT and CDR2 as YENEEA. CDR3 size: 14 residues. This chain's CDR3 is CASSLHTGTDTQYF. The CDR3 DNA reads as TGTGCCAGCAGCTTACACACCGGCACAGATACGCAGTATTTT.

There are a few counts of this clonotype. V and J are TRBV4-1 and TRBJ1-3; possible D gene TRBD1, 5 bases. V shed 6 bases and J shed 0 bases, with 9 bases lying between them. The CDR3 runs to 14 residues. The germline V gene has CDR1 MGHRA and CDR2 YSYEKL. The CDR3: CASSGGISGNTIYF. The CDR3 nucleotides are TGCGCCAGCAGTGGGGGAATCTCTGGAAACACCATATATTTT.

Concerning this clonotype: This sequence may be a read error, since a much larger clone differs from it by one base. V and J are TRBV2 and TRBJ2-1; 9 nucleotides line up with TRBD1. The CDR3 extends over 18 amino acids. J was trimmed by 7 bases and V by 8 bases; bases with no gene match: 21. The germline CDR1 and CDR2 sequences are SNHLY and FYNNEI. The CDR3 protein is CASCLAKIWDRELNEQFF. In DNA form, the CDR3 reads TGTGCCAGCTGTTTAGCGAAAATCTGGGACAGGGAATTGAATGAGCAGTTCTTC.

This clonotype was found a few times. This chain joins TRBV10-3 and TRBJ1-1; D is possibly TRBD1 (6 bases). Germline values: CDR1 ENHRY, CDR2 SYGVKD. With 10 bases removed from V and 5 bases from J, the gap between germline ends came to 14 bases. CDR3 length: 12 residues. Here the CDR3 DNA reads TGTGCCACGGGGGCATTAGAAACTGAAGCTTTCTTT. Protein sequence: CATGALETEAFF.

This clonotype was detected only a few times. The V gene is TRBV15, the J gene TRBJ1-3; D is perhaps TRBD1 (5 bases). Germline values: CDR1 LNHNV, CDR2 YYDKDF (reference sequence). The CDR3 is 17 amino acids. V lost 0 bases and J 5 bases, leaving 17 bases between the germline ends. The CDR3: CATSRDHSSGRRNTIYF. The DNA of the CDR3 is TGTGCCACCAGCAGAGACCACTCTTCGGGGCGTCGAAACACCATATATTTT.

The chain carries TRBV21-1 and TRBJ2-1; the table's D call TRBD2 went unverified against the DNA. TRBV21-1 is a pseudogene segment. The CDR3 loop spans 16 amino acids. CDR3 in DNA: TGTGCCAGCAGCAGCTATAGCGGGAACTCCTACAATGAGCAGTTCTTC. Translating gives CASSSYSGNSYNEQFF.

V gene TRBV20-1 combines with J gene TRBJ1-2; D is ambiguous. There are 11 residues in the CDR3. CDR1 is DFQATT, CDR2 SNEGSKA, per germline (reference sequence). Trimming cost V 3 bases and J 7 bases, with 9 bases left between them. CDR3 sequence (DNA): TGCAGTGCTAGTGTCATTCTTGGCTACACCTTC. Translated, it gives CSASVILGYTF.

This clonotype has more than one count but fewer than ten. The chain links TRBV20-1 to TRBJ2-2; 13 bases agree with TRBD2. V shed 3 bases and J 5 bases; nucleotides not matched to a gene: 9. The CDR3 is 17 residues long. In germline, CDR1 is DFQATT, CDR2 SNEGSKA (reference sequence). The CDR3 region is CSASSPRTSGGTGELFF. The CDR3, as DNA: TGCAGTGCTAGTTCTCCGAGGACTAGCGGGGGTACCGGGGAGCTGTTTTTT.

This clonotype was recorded at least ten times. The chain combines TRBV2 with TRBJ2-7; D is possibly TRBD1 or TRBD2 (5 bases each). CDR3 length: 13 amino acids. Per the germline V gene, CDR1 is SNHLY and CDR2 is FYNNEI. V was clipped by 5 bases and J by 3 bases, with 11 bases between them. The CDR3, as DNA: TGTGCCAGCAGTTCGGGACGGGTCTACGAGCAGTACTTC. It is translated as CASSSGRVYEQYF. The variable domain in full, completed from reference TRBV2 and TRBJ2-7, reads EPEVTQTPSHQVTQMGQEVILRCVPISNHLYFYWYRQILGQKVEFLVSFYNNEISEKSEIFDDQFSVERPDGSNFTLKIRSTKLEDSAMYFCASSSGRVYEQYFGPGTRLTVT.

The chain links TRBV9 to TRBJ1-6; a weak D match, TRBD1 (6 bases). CDR1 SGDLS and CDR2 YYNGEE come from the germline V gene. Trimming left V 3 bases short and J 6 bases short, with 16 bases between. The CDR3 is made up of 16 amino acids. In DNA, the CDR3 is TGTGCCAGCAGCGCCTCGACAGGTCGAGTTAATTCACCCCTCCACTTT. Translating gives CASSASTGRVNSPLHF.

The chain combines TRBV5-1 with TRBJ2-7, with TRBD1 matching 8 bases. V trimming: 5 bases; J trimming: 2 bases; junction bases outside the gene matches: 12. The CDR3 spans 16 residues. CDR1 and CDR2 from the germline V gene are SGHRS and YFSETQ. The CDR3 DNA is TGCGCCAGCAGGGATATCCGGGACAGGCGTCCCTACGAGCAGTACTTC. Its translation is CASRDIRDRRPYEQYF.

This clonotype was seen only a few times. This chain joins TRBV4-1 and TRBJ2-6; D assignment may be TRBD1 or TRBD2 (5 bases each). Trimming left V 1 base short and J 0 bases short, with 10 bases between. The CDR3 totals 17 residues. Germline V gives CDR1 MGHRA, CDR2 YSYEKL. CDR3: CASSQGAGSSGANVLTF. Here the CDR3 DNA reads TGCGCCAGCAGCCAAGGGGCAGGGAGCTCTGGGGCCAACGTCCTGACTTTC.

This clonotype occurred many times. The chain is built from TRBV7-9 and TRBJ1-1; no definite D call. CDR1 is SEHNR, CDR2 FQNEAQ, per germline (reference sequence). The CDR3 has 12 amino acids. V was shortened by 3 bases and J by 8 bases, with 10 bases between the two germline ends. The CDR3 reads CASSLIRTEAFF. The CDR3 nucleotides read TGTGCCAGCAGCTTGATCCGTACAGAAGCTTTCTTT.

The CDR3 here is CASIDRAGANVLTF. In DNA form, the CDR3 reads TGTGCCAGCATCGACAGGGCTGGGGCCAACGTCCTGACTTTC. This chain links TRBV12-3 or TRBV12-4 with TRBJ2-6, with 7 bases fitting TRBD1. The V and J ends lost 7 bases and 2 bases, in that order; junction bases with no gene match: 2. There are 14 residues in the CDR3.

This rearrangement joins TRBV3-1 to TRBJ2-5; the match to TRBD2 covers 10 bases. Trimming removed 3 bases from V and 4 bases from J; junction bases left unmatched: 5. Germline CDR1 and CDR2: LGHDT and YNNKEL (reference sequence). The CDR3 is 15 residues long. Written as DNA, the CDR3 is TGTGCCAGCAGCCACCTAGCGGGGGTGGGAGAGACCCAGTACTTC. Translating it yields CASSHLAGVGETQYF.

The V and J genes are TRBV27 and TRBJ2-7; 10 bases match TRBD1. Germline CDR1 reads MNHEY; CDR2 reads SMNVEV (reference sequence). V trimming: 5 bases; J trimming: 3 bases; junction bases outside the gene matches: 7. The CDR3 has 15 amino acids. The CDR3 loop reads CASSGQGGTIYEQYF. The CDR3 nucleotides read TGTGCCAGCAGTGGACAGGGGGGAACAATCTACGAGCAGTACTTC.

The chain joins TRBV6-2 or TRBV6-3 to TRBJ2-4; 12 bases fit TRBD2. Germline V CDR1 and CDR2: MNHEY, SVGEGT. This CDR3 is 19 amino acids long. The V gene end was trimmed by 2 bases and the J gene end by 2 bases; junction bases not matched to a gene: 10. The CDR3 sequence: CASSYVAASGRAPKNIQYF. DNA of the CDR3: TGTGCCAGCAGTTACGTTGCGGCTAGCGGGAGGGCCCCCAAAAACATTCAGTACTTC.

This clonotype was seen at least ten times. The chain links TRBV4-2 to TRBJ2-2, with TRBD1 as a possible D gene (5 bases). V lost 2 bases to trimming and J lost 6 bases, with 10 bases between them. CDR3 length: 14 residues. CDR1 is LGHNA, CDR2 YNFKEQ, per germline. The CDR3 DNA reads as TGTGCCAGCAGCCAATTCTCAGGGTCCGGGGAGCTGTTTTTT. The encoded protein is CASSQFSGSGELFF.

The V and J genes are TRBV12-3 or TRBV12-4 and TRBJ1-5; TRBD1 matches at 8 bases. V shed 4 bases and J 7 bases; nucleotides not matched to a gene: 9. The CDR3 is made up of 15 amino acids. The CDR3: CASSSTLGTGQPQHF. CDR3 nucleotide sequence: TGTGCCAGCAGTTCTACACTCGGGACAGGCCAGCCCCAGCATTTT.

Concerning this clonotype: A much larger clone lies a single base off, so this may be a read error. The chain recombines TRBV20-1 with TRBJ2-3; 10 bases map to TRBD1. Germline V gives CDR1 DFQATT, CDR2 SNEGSKA (reference sequence). The CDR3 is 16 amino acids. CDR3 DNA sequence: TGCTGTGCTAGAGCGACAGGGGGCTTAAGCACAGATACGCAGTATTTT. Amino acids: CCARATGGLSTDTQYF.